What follows are 13 T cell receptor beta chains derived from one specimen sequenced in a study of T cells in Graves' hyperthyroidism and ophthalmopathy. Amplification of TCR beta CDR3 regions used RNA as the template. TCR CDR3 underwent first-round RT-PCR with the HTBI primer set. One entry per CDR3 protein, called by TCRdb with MiXCR from the multiplex PCR reads. The sample lists under 700,000 distinct CDR3 sequences, around 42% occurring once. Specimen: peripheral blood or thyroid tissue (not recorded which). The receptors shown here come from a woman under 30 with Graves' hyperthyroidism.

To note about this clonotype: A much larger clone differs by one base, so this may be a read error. The chain carries TRBV24-1 and TRBJ2-5; 15 nucleotides align to TRBD2. Trimming cost V 5 bases and J 5 bases; bases outside gene matches: 14. CDR3 length equals 19 residues. The germline CDR1 and CDR2 sequences are KGHDR and SFDVKD. The CDR3 coding sequence is TGTGCCACCAGTGCCGTTTCCGGGACTAGCGGGAGGACGAGTGAGACCCAGTACTTC. Translating it yields CATSAVSGTSGRTSETQYF.

Concerning this clonotype itself: A single base separates this from a much larger clone, so it may be a read error. This chain joins TRBV7-9 and TRBJ1-2, with D unresolved. The CDR3 contains 14 residues. Trimming took off 5 bases at V and 0 bases at J, with 10 bases between the two ends. CDR1 and CDR2 (germline): SEHNR, FQNEAQ (reference sequence). The CDR3 loop reads CASSPDWPNYGYTF. DNA of the CDR3: TGTGCCAGCAGCCCGGACTGGCCTAACTATGGCTACACCTTC.

J is TRBJ1-3 and V is TRBV15; the D is unclear. The CDR3 is made up of 13 amino acids. The germline gives CDR1 LNHNV, CDR2 YYDKDF (reference sequence). V lost 0 bases and J lost 8, with 8 bases in between. DNA of the CDR3: TGTGCCACCAGCAGAGATTTGCGGGACACCATATATTTT. This sequence encodes CATSRDLRDTIYF.

For this clonotype: The junction departs from the called germline gene at one end, perhaps through a read error. This rearrangement joins TRBV24-1 to TRBJ2-5; 7 bases map to TRBD2. Germline values: CDR1 KGHDR, CDR2 SFDVKD. The CDR3 spans 16 residues. In nucleotides, the CDR3 is TGTGCCAGCAGTGAAGCTTCGGGACTACTGGGAGAGACCCAGTACTTC. This encodes CASSEASGLLGETQYF.

Details on this clonotype: Likely a read error: the CDR3 ends without its conserved phenylalanine or tryptophan. This chain joins TRBV19 and TRBJ1-5; 8 bases line up with TRBD1. The J segment lost 4 bases and the V segment lost 8 bases, leaving 13 bases of the junction unmatched. This CDR3 comprises 16 residues. Germline values: CDR1 LNHDA, CDR2 SQIVND (reference sequence). CDR3 sequence (DNA): TGTGCCAGTTTGGACAGGGTGCGTAAGGTTAATCAGCCCCAGCATTCT. Translated, it gives CASLDRVRKVNQPQHS.

This clonotype was recorded a few times. V and J are TRBV5-1 and TRBJ1-1; TRBD1 matches at 7 bases. The V gene end was trimmed by 0 bases and the J gene end by 14 bases; junction bases not matched to a gene: 16. The CDR3 contains 15 residues. CDR1 is SGHRS, CDR2 YFSETQ, per germline. The CDR3 sequence is CASSLVSGQTIPPFF. In nucleotides, the CDR3 is TGCGCCAGCAGCTTGGTCTCGGGACAGACCATCCCGCCGTTCTTT. Filled out from reference TRBV5-1 and TRBJ1-1, the complete variable domain reads KAGVTQTPRYLIKTRGQQVTLSCSPISGHRSVSWYQQTPGQGLQFLFEYFSETQRNKGNFPGRFSGRQFSNSRSEMNVSTLELGDSALYLCASSLVSGQTIPPFFGQGTRLTVV.

This clonotype was counted a few times. This chain links TRBV19 with TRBJ1-1, with D possibly being TRBD1 (6 bases). Germline CDR1 reads LNHDA; CDR2 reads SQIVND (reference sequence). The CDR3 contains 16 residues. Trimming took off 3 bases at V and 1 base at J, with 15 bases between the two ends. The CDR3 loop is CASSIIHPGANTEAFF. The CDR3 region has the DNA TGTGCCAGTAGTATCATCCATCCAGGGGCGAACACTGAAGCTTTCTTT.

V usage is TRBV6-1 and J usage is TRBJ2-5; 7 bases agree with TRBD1. The germline V gene encodes CDR1 MNHNS and CDR2 SASEGT. Germline trimming cut 6 bases from V and 5 bases from J; bases unmatched to any gene: 9. The CDR3 extends over 14 amino acids. This CDR3 is CASSEQGFGETQYF. CDR3 bases: TGTGCCAGCAGCGAACAGGGGTTTGGGGAGACCCAGTACTTC.

The chain uses TRBV2 and TRBJ1-3; weak D call: TRBD1 (6 bases). The CDR3 spans 13 residues. Trimming took 9 bases from V and 3 from J, leaving 12 bases between them. From germline, CDR1 is SNHLY and CDR2 FYNNEI. The CDR3: CASYSTGGNTIYF. The DNA for the CDR3 is TGTGCCAGTTACTCGACAGGTGGAAACACCATATATTTT.

The chain uses TRBV7-2 and TRBJ1-5; D possibly corresponds to TRBD1 (5 bases). The germline gives CDR1 SGHTA, CDR2 FQGNSA. V was cut by 7 bases and J by 6 bases, with 19 bases left in between. The CDR3 runs to 15 residues. As DNA, the CDR3 is TGTGCCAGCACAGGGTCAGGGTCTTTCCGTCAGCCCCAGCATTTT. It is translated as CASTGSGSFRQPQHF.

This clonotype was counted ten times or more. The chain links TRBV9 to TRBJ1-2; no reliable D call. The CDR3 extends over 12 amino acids. The germline CDR1 and CDR2 sequences are SGDLS and YYNGEE. Trimming pared 3 bases from V and 3 bases from J, leaving 6 bases between. DNA for the CDR3: TGTGCCAGCAGCGCGGAGGACTATGGCTACACCTTC. This translates into CASSAEDYGYTF.

The V and J genes are TRBV5-1 and TRBJ2-7; 8 bases align to TRBD2. In germline, CDR1 is SGHRS, CDR2 YFSETQ. This CDR3 is 14 amino acids long. Trimming removed 4 bases from V and 6 bases from J; junction bases left unmatched: 9. The CDR3 spells CASSVGGLVTEQYF. The CDR3 coding sequence is TGCGCCAGCAGCGTAGGGGGACTAGTAACCGAGCAGTACTTC.

This chain uses TRBV12-3 or TRBV12-4 with TRBJ1-6, with no clear D. CDR3 size: 14 residues. V was shortened by 2 bases and J by 6 bases, with 8 bases between the two germline ends. CDR3 sequence (DNA): TGTGCCAGCAGTTTACAGTCAGCTAATTCACCCCTCCACTTT. It is translated as CASSLQSANSPLHF.